The entry below gives a single T cell receptor (beta chain) sequence along with its context. Some clones are missing from TCRdb's copy, which holds only in-frame ones; the method was immunoSEQ multiplex PCR. This sample has 35,000 to 50,000 clones, with about 90% found just once. The data were obtained in a study of T cell changes during pregnancy in multiple sclerosis. With 5 bases clipped from V and 2 bases from J, the junction kept 2 bases outside the gene matches. Germline V CDR1 and CDR2: SGHAT, FQNNGV. This CDR3 has 13 residues. This TCR came from a female donor in good health, enrolled as a control in a pregnancy study. The chain couples TRBV11-2 to TRBJ2-5; TRBD2 aligns across 7 bases. This specimen consisted of CD4+ T cells from peripheral blood mononuclear cells, obtained in the third trimester of pregnancy. The CDR3 DNA reads as TGTGCCAGCAGCCGGGGAGGGCAAGAGACCCAGTACTTC. Protein sequence: CASSRGGQETQYF.